This TCR beta chain was identified in a study of T cell repertoires in cytomegalovirus infection. The overall study: In public TCR beta signatures, there were indications of both CMV infection and matching HLA type.

The CDR3 is made up of 17 amino acids. The ends lost 5 bases at V and 6 bases at J; junction bases unmatched: 16. Germline V gene sequence: CDR1 SGHTA, CDR2 FQGTGA. In the case of this clonotype: What it binds is not known.

One entry per CDR3 protein results from TCRdb running MiXCR on the reads. The sample yields 300,000 to 400,000 distinct CDR3 sequences, 8% to 9.5% seen once. Study-wide results and caveats: People with CMV and the relevant HLA were identified by cumulative public TCR beta family frequency. CMV-specific TCR beta clonotypes restricted by HLA-C were the ones dominating the ex vivo response.

V is TRBV7-3 and J is TRBJ2-1, with 7 bases matching TRBD2. The sample was PBMCs. The source of this sequence is a human donor in good health (CMV status not recorded). Some clones in this sample may be carry-over from other donors' samples. The CDR3 sequence: CASSSPRAFGGSNEQFF. The CDR3 DNA is TGTGCCAGCAGCAGCCCAAGGGCGTTTGGCGGGAGCAATGAGCAGTTCTTC.